One and the same sample provided the 20 T cell receptor beta chains below, sequenced in a study of response to subunit inactivated influenza vaccine. TCRdb re-called the RT-PCR reads with MiXCR, one entry per CDR3 protein. The sample shows about 540,000 distinct CDR3 sequences, around 25% of them seen only once. This sample also appeared in a second study, on T cells expressing NK-cell markers. This second report adds: With UMIs, 5'RACE template switching was used to make TCR beta cDNA.

The sequencing here drew on CD4+ T cells sorted from PBMCs, taken 12 days after vaccination. The receptor source for this set is a man aged 50-59 years who received an inactivated influenza vaccine.

In this sample, this clonotype turned up a few times. The chain carries TRBV5-1 and TRBJ1-1, with D possibly TRBD1 on 6 matching bases. Trimming left V 0 bases short and J 6 bases short, with 15 bases between. Germline V gene data show CDR1 as SGHRS and CDR2 as YFSETQ. The CDR3 is 15 residues long. CDR3 sequence reads: CASSLGQGRESEAFF. CDR3 sequence (DNA): TGCGCCAGCAGCTTGGGTCAGGGGAGGGAGTCTGAAGCTTTCTTT.

Only a few counts were recorded for this clonotype. This chain uses TRBV5-1 with TRBJ2-1; 10 bases line up with TRBD2. Germline V gene lookup returns CDR1 SGHRS and CDR2 YFSETQ. The CDR3 has 14 amino acids. Losses at the gene ends were 5 bases for V and 5 bases for J; bases not matched to a gene: 4. As DNA, the CDR3 is TGCGCCAGCAGGGGGACTAGCGTTGACAATGAGCAGTTCTTC. Translated, it gives CASRGTSVDNEQFF.

The sample holds a few counts of this clonotype. The chain has TRBV12-3 or TRBV12-4 and TRBJ2-1; TRBD1 matches 9 bases. Trimming removed 6 bases from V and 6 bases from J; junction bases left unmatched: 15. The CDR3 length is 17 residues. DNA for the CDR3: TGTGCCAGCAGAATAATACTACAGGGGGCTTTTGTCAATGAGCAGTTCTTC. Translating it yields CASRIILQGAFVNEQFF.

This clonotype was observed a few times. The chain uses TRBV27 and TRBJ2-1, with D tentatively TRBD1 (6 bases). The V end lost 5 bases, the J end lost 0 bases, and 8 bases lay between the germline ends. The CDR3 extends over 14 amino acids. Looked up from germline, CDR1 is MNHEY and CDR2 is SMNVEV (reference sequence). The CDR3 loop reads CASSPDSSYNEQFF. The DNA of the CDR3 is TGTGCCAGCAGTCCGGACAGCTCCTACAATGAGCAGTTCTTC.

This clonotype was found a few times. The V gene is TRBV3-1, the J gene TRBJ2-1; D may be TRBD2 (5 bases). Germline V gene lookup returns CDR1 LGHDT and CDR2 YNNKEL (reference sequence). The ends were cut back, 0 bases at V and 2 bases at J, with 8 bases in the middle. There are 15 residues in the CDR3. The CDR3 sequence: CASSQDNGAYNEQFF. The CDR3, as DNA: TGTGCCAGCAGCCAAGACAACGGGGCCTACAATGAGCAGTTCTTC.

This clonotype was recorded a few times. V gene TRBV4-1 combines with J gene TRBJ2-3; D may be TRBD1 or TRBD2 (5 bases each). The V end was cut by 2 bases, the J end by 2 bases, with 14 bases between. The CDR3 has 16 residues. Germline CDR1 and CDR2: MGHRA and YSYEKL. Here the CDR3 DNA reads TGCGCCAGCAGCCAATCGACGGGGCGGGTCACAGATACGCAGTATTTT. Residues: CASSQSTGRVTDTQYF.

This clonotype was counted between two and nine times. The chain combines TRBV5-1 with TRBJ1-3; D call uncertain. This CDR3 has 17 amino acids. With 0 bases removed from V and 10 bases from J, the gap between germline ends came to 23 bases. Germline V gene data show CDR1 as SGHRS and CDR2 as YFSETQ. This chain's CDR3 is CASSLDGVLSRRGTIYF. Here the CDR3 DNA reads TGCGCCAGCAGCTTGGATGGGGTCCTCTCACGGCGAGGGACCATATATTTT. Looking up the rest from reference TRBV5-1 and TRBJ1-3 gives the full variable domain: KAGVTQTPRYLIKTRGQQVTLSCSPISGHRSVSWYQQTPGQGLQFLFEYFSETQRNKGNFPGRFSGRQFSNSRSEMNVSTLELGDSALYLCASSLDGVLSRRGTIYFGEGSWLTVV.

This clonotype was counted a few times. The chain recombines TRBV5-1 with TRBJ2-5; D is undetermined. V lost 3 bases to trimming and J lost 1 base, with 13 bases between them. CDR3 size: 15 residues. Germline CDR1 reads SGHRS; CDR2 reads YFSETQ. The CDR3 DNA reads TGCGCCAGCAGCTCTAGACCCGAGCCCCAAGAGACCCAGTACTTC. It specifies CASSSRPEPQETQYF.

The chain joins TRBV7-9 to TRBJ2-7, with D tentatively TRBD2 (5 bases). The CDR3 totals 13 residues. Looked up from germline, CDR1 is SEHNR and CDR2 is FQNEAQ (reference sequence). Between the trimmed V and J ends, which lost 5 bases and 6 bases, there was a span of 14 bases. The DNA for the CDR3 is TGTGCCAGCAGCCCACTAGGACCGGTCGAGCAGTACTTC. Protein sequence: CASSPLGPVEQYF.

The chain couples TRBV20-1 to TRBJ1-1; 11 nucleotides align to TRBD1. The trim removed 6 bases at V and 3 bases at J, leaving 3 bases unmatched. Germline V lookup: CDR1 DFQATT, CDR2 SNEGSKA (reference sequence). The length of the CDR3 is 13 residues. CDR3 loop: CSAGQGGDTEAFF. The CDR3 bases are TGCAGTGCGGGACAGGGGGGGGACACTGAAGCTTTCTTT.

The rearrangement uses TRBV6-1 and TRBJ1-2; D possibly corresponds to TRBD1 (5 bases). V gave up 5 bases and J gave up 5 bases, with 24 bases separating them. Germline V lookup: CDR1 MNHNS, CDR2 SASEGT. The CDR3 extends over 17 amino acids. Here the CDR3 reads CASSPLVDGDPIYGYTF. DNA of the CDR3: TGTGCCAGCAGTCCCCTCGTAGATGGGGACCCCATTTATGGCTACACCTTC.

The CDR3 loop is CASSQEGPRTDTQYF. Written as DNA, the CDR3 is TGCGCCAGCAGCCAGGAGGGCCCCCGCACAGATACGCAGTATTTT. The chain couples TRBV4-3 to TRBJ2-3, with D perhaps TRBD2 (6 bases). V was shortened by 3 bases and J by 1 base, with 11 bases between the two germline ends. In germline, CDR1 is LGHNA, CDR2 YSLEER. CDR3 length equals 15 residues.

This clonotype turned up a few times. The chain links TRBV7-9 to TRBJ1-2, with no clear D. V was shortened by 3 bases and J by 4 bases, with 12 bases between the two germline ends. Germline V gives CDR1 SEHNR, CDR2 FQNEAQ (reference sequence). The length of the CDR3 is 14 residues. The CDR3, as DNA: TGTGCCAGCAGCTTCGAGGACGGAACCTATGGCTACACCTTC. The encoded protein is CASSFEDGTYGYTF.

This clonotype has only a few counts. This CDR3 reads CASSQEPYGVIGELFF. CDR3 DNA: TGTGCCAGCAGCCAAGAACCCTACGGGGTTATCGGGGAGCTGTTTTTT. The rearrangement uses TRBV4-2 and TRBJ2-2, with D possibly being TRBD2 (5 bases). The CDR3 is 16 amino acids. Germline loops: CDR1 LGHNA, CDR2 YNFKEQ. V was clipped by 0 bases and J by 7 bases, with 15 bases between them.

This clonotype was observed a handful of times. The V call is TRBV29-1, the J call TRBJ2-1, with 7 bases lining up with TRBD1. V was clipped by 7 bases and J by 0 bases; unmatched bases: 6. This CDR3 has 14 residues. CDR1 SQVTM and CDR2 ANQGSEA come from the germline V gene. CDR3 region: CSALTGYSYNEQFF. The CDR3 nucleotides read TGCAGCGCCCTGACAGGGTACTCCTACAATGAGCAGTTCTTC.

This clonotype has only a few counts. The V call is TRBV20-1, the J call TRBJ2-6; D not certain. Germline CDR1 and CDR2: DFQATT and SNEGSKA (reference sequence). The CDR3 has 14 amino acids. With 5 bases removed from V and 0 bases from J, the gap between germline ends came to 8 bases. CDR3 residues: CSARRPSGANVLTF. In nucleotides, the CDR3 is TGCAGTGCTCGCCGCCCCTCTGGGGCCAACGTCCTGACTTTC.

This clonotype has only one observation. Here the CDR3 reads CSARRRLDQPQHF. The CDR3 nucleotides read TGCAGTGCTAGAAGACGGCTGGATCAGCCCCAGCATTTT. V is TRBV20-1 and J is TRBJ1-5; D is uncertain. V dropped 2 bases and J dropped 5 bases, with 10 bases sitting between them. CDR1 DFQATT and CDR2 SNEGSKA come from the germline V gene (reference sequence). The CDR3 loop spans 13 amino acids.

This clonotype was counted between two and nine times. The rearrangement joins TRBV6-2 or TRBV6-3 to TRBJ2-7; 8 bases match TRBD1. The germline gives CDR1 MNHEY, CDR2 SVGEGT. After removal of 8 bases from V and 5 bases from J, the junction contained 8 bases not matched to a gene. The CDR3 length is 13 residues. The CDR3 spells CASGRTGSNEQYF. The CDR3 DNA reads TGTGCCAGCGGTCGGACAGGGAGTAACGAGCAGTACTTC.

J is TRBJ1-6 and V is TRBV30; possibly TRBD1 for D (5 bases). The CDR3 loop spans 15 amino acids. With 0 bases removed from V and 7 bases from J, the gap between germline ends came to 13 bases. Germline CDR1 GTSNPN, CDR2 SVGIG (reference sequence). Here the CDR3 reads CAWSVPGRLNSPLHF. The CDR3 DNA reads TGTGCCTGGAGTGTACCGGGACGGTTGAATTCACCCCTCCACTTT.

The chain employs TRBV18 and TRBJ2-7; possibly TRBD1 for D (6 bases). The CDR3 sequence is 16 residues long. From germline, CDR1 is KGHSH and CDR2 LQKENI. V lost 3 bases to trimming and J lost 0 bases, with 15 bases between them. The CDR3 sequence is CASSPDRQAGSYEQYF. The DNA for the CDR3 is TGTGCCAGCTCACCGGATAGACAGGCGGGCTCCTACGAGCAGTACTTC.